The 2 T cell receptor beta chains reported below all come from one sample, sequenced in a study of shared clonotypes between healthy human individuals. TCRdb's copy holds only in-frame clones and misses some; the assay was immunoSEQ multiplex PCR. The sample has a few million clones; about 94% are singletons. Material for sequencing was naive CD4+ T cells sorted from blood. Subset noted: CD45RA+ positively selected. These receptors came from a man between 18 and 29 years old in good health.

This sequence joins TRBV27 and TRBJ2-1; D may be TRBD1 or TRBD2 (5 bases each). Deletions cut 1 base from V and 14 bases from J, with 18 bases between. From germline, CDR1 is MNHEY and CDR2 SMNVEV (reference sequence). The CDR3 has 14 amino acids. CDR3 sequence reads: CASSLLPPTEGKFF. DNA for the CDR3: TGTGCCAGCAGTTTATTACCCCCGACCGAGGGGAAGTTCTTC.

The J gene is TRBJ2-2, the V gene TRBV11-2; TRBD1 agrees at 8 bases. V was pared by 5 bases and J by 3 bases, with 8 bases of the junction left unmatched. CDR3 length: 16 residues. Germline loops: CDR1 SGHAT, CDR2 FQNNGV. The CDR3 reads CASSTNDRGYTGELFF. In DNA, the CDR3 is TGTGCCAGCAGCACTAACGACAGGGGTTACACCGGGGAGCTGTTTTTT.